Each of the 32 T cell receptor beta chains below was sequenced from the same sample in a study of T cells in Graves' hyperthyroidism and ophthalmopathy. The investigators amplified TCR beta CDR3 regions from RNA transcripts. The HTBI primer set was used in a first-round RT-PCR of the TCR CDR3. Using its own MiXCR run on the multiplex PCR reads, TCRdb lists one record per CDR3 protein. The data hold about 610,000 distinct CDR3 sequences, with roughly 14% observed a single time. Specimen: blood. The receptors shown here come from a woman between 35 and 50 years old with Graves' ophthalmopathy.

This clonotype was detected once. The V gene is TRBV29-1, the J gene TRBJ1-1; D call uncertain. Germline V gene lookup returns CDR1 SQVTM and CDR2 ANQGSEA. V lost 0 bases and J lost 5, with 10 bases in between. The CDR3 length is 13 residues. The CDR3 is CSVEEGLGTEAFF. The CDR3 DNA reads as TGCAGCGTTGAAGAGGGATTAGGAACTGAAGCTTTCTTT.

The chain couples TRBV6-5 to TRBJ2-7; 7 positions agree with TRBD1. The CDR3 consists of 15 residues. The germline V gene has CDR1 MNHEY and CDR2 SVGAGI. The trim removed 4 bases at V and 2 bases at J, leaving 8 bases unmatched. The chain's CDR3 is CASSSSRDSPYEQYF. CDR3 bases: TGTGCCAGCAGTTCCTCCAGGGACAGCCCCTACGAGCAGTACTTC.

Ten or more counts support this clonotype. The V gene is TRBV6-5, the J gene TRBJ2-5; the match to TRBD2 covers 15 bases. The junction had 2 bases not matched to a gene; V was cut back by 5 bases and J by 7 bases. There are 14 residues in the CDR3. The germline gives CDR1 MNHEY, CDR2 SVGAGI. CDR3 protein: CASSRTSGGGTQYF. CDR3 bases: TGTGCCAGCAGTCGGACTAGCGGGGGGGGGACCCAGTACTTC.

This clonotype has ten or more counts. The chain combines TRBV5-6 with TRBJ2-4, with TRBD2 as a possible D gene (5 bases). Trimming stripped 2 bases from V and 0 bases from J, with 9 bases between. CDR3 length: 15 amino acids. Germline V gene data show CDR1 as SGHDT and CDR2 as YYEEEE. CDR3 in DNA: TGTGCCAGCAGCTTAAGCGGACTAGCCAAAAACATTCAGTACTTC. Its protein product is CASSLSGLAKNIQYF.

This clonotype was recorded many times. The chain uses TRBV29-1 and TRBJ2-7; D gene uncertain. This CDR3 spans 15 amino acids. Germline V gene data show CDR1 as SQVTM and CDR2 as ANQGSEA. V was pared by 0 bases and J by 0 bases, with 12 bases between. CDR3 in DNA: TGCAGCGTTGAAGAAGGAGACTCTTTCTCCTACGAGCAGTACTTC. Translating gives CSVEEGDSFSYEQYF.

There are many counts of this clonotype. The rearrangement uses TRBV7-2 and TRBJ2-5; TRBD1 matches 9 bases. The CDR3 totals 14 residues. Germline V lookup: CDR1 SGHTA, CDR2 FQGNSA. The V gene end was trimmed by 1 base and the J gene end by 4 bases; junction bases not matched to a gene: 1. Written as DNA, the CDR3 is TGTGCCAGCAGCTTAGACAGGGGGCGAGAGACCCAGTACTTC. Encoded protein: CASSLDRGRETQYF.

This clonotype has a single count. This sequence joins TRBV20-1 and TRBJ2-7; 11 bases line up with TRBD1. Germline V gene sequence: CDR1 DFQATT, CDR2 SNEGSKA (reference sequence). The J segment lost 7 bases and the V segment lost 6 bases, leaving 5 bases of the junction unmatched. This CDR3 contains 12 residues. In nucleotides, the CDR3 is TGCAGTGCCACCGGGACAGGGGGTGAGCAGTACTTC. Translation: CSATGTGGEQYF.

This clonotype appeared many times. The chain joins TRBV20-1 to TRBJ1-1; D remains ambiguous. In germline, CDR1 is DFQATT, CDR2 SNEGSKA (reference sequence). The CDR3 contains 12 residues. Trimming left V 3 bases short and J 8 bases short, with 13 bases between. This chain's CDR3 is CSASFRPGEAFF. The CDR3 region has the DNA TGCAGTGCTAGCTTTAGGCCGGGGGAAGCTTTCTTT.

This clonotype was observed a few times. This rearrangement joins TRBV27 to TRBJ2-7; 7 bases align to TRBD1. CDR3 size: 13 residues. Germline values: CDR1 MNHEY, CDR2 SMNVEV (reference sequence). The trim removed 7 bases at V and 4 bases at J, leaving 7 bases unmatched. The CDR3 nucleotides are TGTGCCAGCAACAGGGGAGAGGGGTACGAGCAGTACTTC. It is translated as CASNRGEGYEQYF.

This clonotype was seen at least ten times. J is TRBJ2-5 and V is TRBV20-1; tentatively, D is TRBD1 or TRBD2 (5 bases each). Germline V gives CDR1 DFQATT, CDR2 SNEGSKA (reference sequence). V gave up 5 bases and J gave up 4 bases, with 14 bases separating them. This CDR3 contains 13 residues. CDR3 sequence: CSALRDGTETQYF. The CDR3 DNA reads TGCAGTGCTTTGCGAGACGGGACAGAGACCCAGTACTTC.

This clonotype occurred many times. The rearrangement links TRBV10-3 to TRBJ1-1, with 7 bases matching TRBD1. In germline, CDR1 is ENHRY, CDR2 SYGVKD. The CDR3 covers 13 residues. J gave up 8 bases and V 7 bases, and 10 bases lay outside the gene matches. CDR3 in DNA: TGTGCCATCACTGCCCAGGGGGTGGGAGAAGCTTTCTTT. It codes for CAITAQGVGEAFF.

The chain links TRBV7-9 to TRBJ1-2; D not resolved. Germline V CDR1 and CDR2: SEHNR, FQNEAQ (reference sequence). The CDR3 is 13 amino acids. Trimming shortened V by 1 base and J by 4 bases, and 7 bases separated the two germline ends. In DNA, the CDR3 is TGTGCCAGCAGCTTAGAGGCGACCTATGGCTACACCTTC. It yields the protein CASSLEATYGYTF.

This clonotype was found many times. The chain employs TRBV30 and TRBJ2-5, with TRBD2 matching over 8 bases. Germline lookup yields CDR1 GTSNPN and CDR2 SVGIG (reference sequence). CDR3 length: 13 residues. V trimming: 0 bases; J trimming: 7 bases; junction bases outside the gene matches: 4. CDR3 residues: CAWSVAGVGTQYF. Here the CDR3 DNA reads TGTGCCTGGAGTGTAGCGGGAGTGGGGACCCAGTACTTC.

There are many counts of this clonotype. The chain recombines TRBV7-2 with TRBJ2-3; 8 bases agree with TRBD2. The junction had 6 bases not matched to a gene; V was cut back by 6 bases and J by 4 bases. In germline, CDR1 is SGHTA, CDR2 FQGNSA. CDR3 length equals 14 residues. This chain's CDR3 is CASSPAGVADTQYF. DNA of the CDR3: TGTGCCAGCAGTCCAGCGGGAGTCGCAGATACGCAGTATTTT.

This clonotype was observed a handful of times. The CDR3 loop reads CASSRLGYTDTQYF. CDR3 nucleotide sequence: TGTGCCAGCAGTAGACTAGGATACACAGATACGCAGTATTTT. J is TRBJ2-3 and V is TRBV6-1, with a weak D call TRBD2 (6 bases). V was pared by 5 bases and J by 2 bases, with 11 bases between. In germline, CDR1 is MNHNS, CDR2 SASEGT. This CDR3 is built from 14 residues.

This clonotype occurred many times. Here the CDR3 DNA reads TGTGCCAGCAGTCTAGGGGGGGGCTTGGGCTACGAGCAGTACTTC. This sequence encodes CASSLGGGLGYEQYF. V and J are TRBV28 and TRBJ2-7; TRBD2 might be the D (7 bases). CDR1 MDHEN and CDR2 SYDVKM come from the germline V gene. The CDR3 has 15 amino acids. With 5 bases removed from V and 3 bases from J, the gap between germline ends came to 17 bases.

This clonotype has more than one count but fewer than ten. The J gene is TRBJ2-1, the V gene TRBV11-1; 8 bases line up with TRBD2. This CDR3 contains 15 residues. The germline CDR1 and CDR2 sequences are SGHAT and FQDESV (reference sequence). The V segment lost 6 bases and the J segment 0 bases; nucleotides outside the gene matches: 4. Here the CDR3 reads CASSPGTSSYNEQFF. CDR3 coding DNA: TGTGCCAGCAGTCCCGGGACTAGCTCCTACAATGAGCAGTTCTTC.

This rearrangement joins TRBV12-3 or TRBV12-4 to TRBJ2-7; 9 bases agree with TRBD1. With V trimmed by 3 bases and J by 1 base, 7 bases remained unmatched. There are 16 residues in the CDR3. As DNA, the CDR3 is TGTGCCAGCAGTTTTCTCGGGACAGGGTTATCCTACGAGCAGTACTTC. Translation gives CASSFLGTGLSYEQYF.

This clonotype was detected many times. The V gene is TRBV19, the J gene TRBJ2-7; 11 bases are shared with TRBD2. This CDR3 spans 14 amino acids. After removal of 4 bases from V and 2 bases from J, the junction contained 1 base not matched to a gene. Germline CDR1 and CDR2: LNHDA and SQIVND (reference sequence). CDR3 sequence (DNA): TGTGCCAGTAGTAAGACTAGCGGGGCCTACGAGCAGTACTTC. This sequence encodes CASSKTSGAYEQYF.

The J gene is TRBJ2-7, the V gene TRBV27, with D tentatively TRBD1 or TRBD2 (5 bases each). The germline V gene encodes CDR1 MNHEY and CDR2 SMNVEV (reference sequence). The V and J ends lost 0 bases and 4 bases respectively, with 10 bases between them. CDR3 length equals 14 residues. CDR3 loop: CASSLSWGIYEQYF. In DNA, the CDR3 is TGTGCCAGCAGTTTATCGTGGGGGATATACGAGCAGTACTTC.

This clonotype was counted at least ten times. The chain employs TRBV10-3 and TRBJ1-1, with 8 positions matching TRBD1. The CDR3 spans 13 residues. In germline, CDR1 is ENHRY, CDR2 SYGVKD. Losses at the gene ends were 4 bases for V and 5 bases for J; bases not matched to a gene: 3. The CDR3 region is CAISGTGITEAFF. For the CDR3, the DNA is TGTGCCATCAGTGGGACAGGGATAACTGAAGCTTTCTTT.

The chain has TRBV11-2 and TRBJ2-3; D is perhaps TRBD1 or TRBD2 (5 bases each). Trimming removed 4 bases at V and 0 bases at J, with 14 bases between. The germline V gene has CDR1 SGHAT and CDR2 FQNNGV. This CDR3 is built from 16 residues. The CDR3: CASSSRSGGSTDTQYF. As DNA, the CDR3 is TGTGCCAGCAGCTCTAGATCTGGGGGTAGCACAGATACGCAGTATTTT.

This rearrangement joins TRBV30 to TRBJ2-4, with D hard to call. CDR1 and CDR2 from the germline V gene are GTSNPN and SVGIG (reference sequence). The CDR3 extends over 12 amino acids. V was pared by 7 bases and J by 4 bases, with 11 bases between. CDR3 DNA sequence: TGTGCCTTTCGTGTTGGGAAAAACATTCAGTACTTC. Protein product: CAFRVGKNIQYF. Full variable domain (remainder filled in from reference TRBV30 and TRBJ2-4): SQTIHQWPATLVQPVGSPLSLECTVEGTSNPNLYWYRQAAGRGLQLLFYSVGIGQISSEVPQNLSASRPQDRQFILSSKKLLLSDSGFYLCAFRVGKNIQYFGAGTRLSVL.

The CDR3, as DNA: TGCGCCAGCAGCCAAGCTCGGACAGGGTTCTACGAGCAGTACTTC. Its protein is CASSQARTGFYEQYF. The chain has TRBV4-3 and TRBJ2-7, with 8 bases matching TRBD1. V gave up 1 base and J gave up 3 bases; unmatched junction bases: 5. This CDR3 region has 15 residues. The germline V gene has CDR1 LGHNA and CDR2 YSLEER.

The table lists this clonotype with a few counts. The chain is built from TRBV20-1 and TRBJ1-6; TRBD1 is a possible D gene (5 bases). The CDR3 has 16 amino acids. The V gene lost 2 bases and the J gene lost 5 bases, with 16 bases spanning the gap. Germline V CDR1 and CDR2: DFQATT, SNEGSKA (reference sequence). The CDR3 protein is CSARIGWGTDNSPLHF. The CDR3 DNA sequence: TGCAGTGCTAGAATAGGTTGGGGGACGGATAATTCACCCCTCCACTTT.

The V call is TRBV4-2, the J call TRBJ2-5, with D possibly TRBD2 on 6 matching bases. The V end lost 0 bases, the J end lost 5 bases, and 13 bases lay between the germline ends. CDR3 length: 15 residues. Germline assignment: CDR1 LGHNA and CDR2 YNFKEQ. The CDR3 DNA reads as TGTGCCAGCAGCCAAGATTCGGGGGAGTTGGAGACCCAGTACTTC. Its translation is CASSQDSGELETQYF.

V gene TRBV7-9 combines with J gene TRBJ2-5, with 9 bases matching TRBD1. Germline V gene sequence: CDR1 SEHNR, CDR2 FQNEAQ (reference sequence). The CDR3 is 13 residues long. J gave up 3 bases and V 8 bases, and 4 bases lay outside the gene matches. The CDR3 loop reads CASRDREKETQYF. CDR3 coding DNA: TGTGCCAGCCGGGACAGGGAAAAAGAGACCCAGTACTTC.

V gene TRBV19 combines with J gene TRBJ2-4, with 15 bases that match TRBD2. Germline-derived CDR1 and CDR2 are LNHDA and SQIVND (reference sequence). The V gene end was trimmed by 3 bases and the J gene end by 0 bases; junction bases not matched to a gene: 3. The CDR3 length is 18 residues. CDR3 nucleotides: TGTGCCAGTAGTATTGGACTAGCGGGGGGGATAGCCAAAAACATTCAGTACTTC. It specifies CASSIGLAGGIAKNIQYF.

V is TRBV28 and J is TRBJ1-6; the D is unclear. The V and J ends lost 6 bases and 7 bases respectively, with 19 bases between them. CDR3 length equals 16 residues. The germline CDR1 and CDR2 sequences are MDHEN and SYDVKM. The CDR3, as DNA: TGTGCCAGCAGCCCGGATACGGGAGGGCACAATTCACCCCTCCACTTT. Its protein is CASSPDTGGHNSPLHF. The complete variable domain, with remaining parts taken from reference TRBV28 and TRBJ1-6, reads DVKVTQSSRYLVKRTGEKVFLECVQDMDHENMFWYRQDPGLGLRLIYFSYDVKMKEKGDIPEGYSVSREKKERFSLILESASTNQTSMYLCASSPDTGGHNSPLHFGNGTRLTVT.

At least ten counts were recorded for this clonotype. The V call is TRBV27, the J call TRBJ1-1; D is perhaps TRBD1 (5 bases). The V end was cut by 1 base, the J end by 8 bases, with 11 bases between. The CDR3 covers 13 residues. CDR1 is MNHEY and CDR2 is SMNVEV in the germline V gene (reference sequence). The CDR3 DNA sequence: TGTGCCAGCAGTTTATTAGGATCAGGGGAAGCTTTCTTT. This gives the protein CASSLLGSGEAFF.

This clonotype was counted ten times or more. The gene calls are TRBV28 and TRBJ1-2; no definite D call. The CDR3 length is 13 residues. V lost 2 bases and J lost 8, with 12 bases in between. Germline CDR1 and CDR2: MDHEN and SYDVKM. The CDR3 region is CASSLSPIEGYTF. DNA for the CDR3: TGTGCCAGCAGTTTAAGCCCGATCGAGGGCTACACCTTC.

The rearrangement links TRBV6-5 to TRBJ2-7; no definite D call. CDR1 is MNHEY and CDR2 is SVGAGI in the germline V gene. V was cut by 2 bases and J by 3 bases, with 11 bases left in between. The CDR3 length is 14 residues. The CDR3: CASSYAMEYYEQYF. CDR3 DNA: TGTGCCAGCAGTTACGCAATGGAGTACTACGAGCAGTACTTC.